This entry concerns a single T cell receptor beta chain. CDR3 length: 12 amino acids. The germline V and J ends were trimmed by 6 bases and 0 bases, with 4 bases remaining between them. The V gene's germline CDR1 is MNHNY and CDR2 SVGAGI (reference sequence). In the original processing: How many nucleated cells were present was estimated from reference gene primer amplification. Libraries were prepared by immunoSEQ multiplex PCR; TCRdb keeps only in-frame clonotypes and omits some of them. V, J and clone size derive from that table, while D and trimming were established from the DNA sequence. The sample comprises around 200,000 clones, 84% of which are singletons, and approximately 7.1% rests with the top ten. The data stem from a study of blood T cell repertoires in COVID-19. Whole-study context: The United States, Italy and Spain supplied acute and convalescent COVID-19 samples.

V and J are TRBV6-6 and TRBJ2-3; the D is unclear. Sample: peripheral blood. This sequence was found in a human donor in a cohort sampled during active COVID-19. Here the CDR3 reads CASRASTDTQYF. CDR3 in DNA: TGTGCCAGCAGAGCTAGCACAGATACGCAGTATTTT.